The entry below describes one TCR beta chain. This clone has only a few counts. Its antigen is not yet known. One base away there is no much larger clone; base qualities are not given. Libraries were prepared through the immunoSEQ multiplex PCR assay. For the multiplex PCR, a mixture combining 60 forward primers for TCR Vbeta segments and 13 reverse primers for TCR Jbeta segments was used. A multiplex PCR assay on genomic DNA amplified the CDR3 region of rearranged TCR beta genes. The Illumina HiSeq System was used to sequence the amplified TCR beta libraries as 87-base-pair reads. The study's own analysis went as follows. A later analysis tallied roughly 78 million unique TCR beta chains across the 666 repertoires, and around 12 million of those chains were shared by two or more donors. Raw reads were error-corrected and collapsed into unique sequences by a nearest-neighbor algorithm in which closely related sequences were merged to remove PCR and sequencing errors. V, D and J gene segments were assigned by aligning CDR3 sequences to IMGT reference sequences. For a sequence to be retained, at least a six-nucleotide match to both a V gene segment and a J gene segment was required. Rearrangements were called productive when the CDR3 lacked stop codons and stayed in frame with V and J; all others were non-productive. Following IMGT convention, CDR3 was defined as the stretch from the second conserved V-encoded cysteine to the conserved J-encoded phenylalanine. In an earlier analysis of more than 550 of the donors, sequences lacking an unambiguous match to a single V gene segment were excluded. An earlier analysis of several hundred of the donors called V segments functional above 56.7% productive rearrangements and segregating when the between-donor standard deviation exceeded 5%. A statistical classification framework was developed to diagnose cytomegalovirus status using the catalog of TCR beta chain sequences. In a later analysis, V and J genes were assigned by comparing TCR nucleotide sequences against IMGT/GENE-DB human TR gene sequences. Using the TCRdist pipeline, a later analysis assigned CDR3 sequences along with most-parsimonious VDJ recombination scenarios. A later analysis defined each TCR beta chain by its CDR3 amino acid sequence plus V-gene family, and excluded reads lacking a unique V-gene family. A later analysis removed 600 or so highly shared, low-generation-probability nucleotide sequences to deal with suspected cross-contamination and a sequencing artifact. In a later analysis, a clonal expansion index was calculated for each public chain from normalized within-repertoire ranks of inferred template counts. In a later analysis, generation probabilities were computed using a VDJ recombination model fitted to out-of-frame rearrangements, and the results were checked against IGoR. In a later analysis, TCR-TCR, TCR-HLA and TCR-CMV co-occurrence was scored with hypergeometric tests, and a repertoire-size bias correction was applied to TCR pairs. A later analysis estimated false discovery rates by permuting HLA or CMV assignments 20 times. In a later analysis, co-occurring TCRs were grouped with DBSCAN, and TCRdist sequence similarity was added when clustering was performed within HLA-allele-positive subsets. Repertoires with fewer than 30,000 or more than 120,000 public chains, plus five repertoires with anomalous nucleotide sharing, were excluded from co-occurrence clustering. Held by TCRdb, this immuneACCESS table contains in-frame sequences only and omits some clones. Under half of the omission traces to an unresolved V gene where checked; the cause of the rest is unknown. That table is the source of V, J and clone size, and D and trimming were worked out from the DNA. For this sample the table gives around 71,000 clones, of which less than 75% were detected only once. Together, the top ten hold more than 5% of the sample.

In total, 630 or so healthy bone marrow donors made up the cohort. Cohort members were all nominally healthy when sampled, although unrecorded immune exposures were likely present. The donor tested CMV seropositive and was one of the 289 seropositive cohort members. Every donor gave a peripheral blood sample, and the peripheral blood mononuclear cells from that sample were used for TCR beta sequencing. Genomic DNA extraction from the blood cell samples was performed with the Qiagen DNeasy Blood Extraction Kit. These data come from a study of cytomegalovirus exposure and HLA in healthy donors (TCRdb year 2017). Context from the whole study: An earlier analysis of some 550 of the donors reported roughly 270 Gb of sequence data and some 120 million unique TCR beta sequences from 150 million to 200 million T cells. An early release covering 500 to 750 HLA-typed donors comprised approximately 290 gigabases of sequencing data and roughly 85 million unique TCR sequences. Of the roughly 400 genotyped donors, roughly 85% fell in the genetic ancestry cluster associated with self-reported Caucasian donors. The aim of the study was to test whether cataloging public T cell receptors could identify signatures of past pathogen exposure. The T cell repertoires of 670 or so subjects were profiled by immunosequencing and related to cytomegalovirus serostatus. Besides the first cohort of some 670 subjects, a separate validation cohort made up of roughly 120 different subjects was used. To predict cytomegalovirus infection status, the study brought together high-throughput TCR immunosequencing, statistical association of individual TCRs with disease status, and machine learning. In a later analysis, previously published TCR beta repertoires from about 670 donors were re-analyzed and high-resolution HLA genotyping was added so that TCR occurrence patterns could be studied. In the later analysis, no new phenotypic data were used to find candidate immune exposures; instead, reliance was placed on TCR beta sequences and their occurrence across donors. An earlier analysis of several hundred of the donors applied high-throughput TCR beta sequencing to assess whether each TCR beta V gene segment acted as functional or pseudogenic. Donor age, sex, ethnicity and CMV serostatus were compiled alongside the repertoire data. In a later genetic analysis, genome-wide SNP genotypes for about 60% of the 666 donors were used, and that subset was treated as a discovery cohort. All discovery cohort repertoires had been generated using a single sequencing platform. Both class I and class II loci were covered by HLA typing, at four-digit resolution. Typing coverage varied by locus: roughly 629-640 donors for A, B, C, DRB1 and DQB1; roughly 560 for DQA1; over 600 for DPA1; roughly 450 for DPB1. Four to six DR-DQ haplotypes were handled as single units for association and clustering, since linkage in the cohort was strong. Among about 410 genotyped donors of the cohort, an average of around 240,000 unique TCR beta nucleotide sequences was sequenced per donor, of which 15% to 20% were non-productive.

Overall study outcomes, separate from this receptor: This cohort had only TCR beta chains sequenced, and the lack of alpha or paired-chain data limited which features could be detected. Several of the top co-occurrence clusters appeared to be linked to parvovirus B19, influenza, CMV and Epstein-Barr virus, according to a later analysis. The presence/absence analyses assumed that sequencing depth was roughly uniform across donors, and that assumption may not be true. At a false discovery rate of 0.05, a later analysis linked 15,000 to 20,000 TCR beta sequences to specific HLA alleles. Some IMGT-functional V segments, including TRBV6-2 and TRBV6-3, could not be told apart with the 87-base-pair reads, so those segments were excluded. The study gave a list of under 200 TCR beta chains associated with cytomegalovirus. Correlated functional status among segregating V segments might be attributable to linkage disequilibrium, but an unknown experimental factor could not be ruled out. Three of the identified cytomegalovirus-associated TCR beta chains were confirmed in vitro to be specific for cytomegalovirus antigens. In both the original and validation cohorts, the classifier was reported to diagnose cytomegalovirus status with high specificity and sensitivity. A later analysis found that HLA-associated TCR beta chains were more clonally expanded and had lower generation probabilities than equally common non-associated chains. According to a later genetic analysis, donors in an Asian-associated ancestry cluster had fewer N-insertions in productive TCRs than the approximately 670-donor mean. For the cohort, immune exposure information was limited to CMV serostatus. According to a later analysis, TCR association rates differed among HLA loci, with DRB1 alleles showing the most associated TCRs and HLA-C alleles showing the fewest. When HLA alleles, especially DR and DQ, strongly co-occurred, TCR associations were difficult to assign to individual alleles. The authors suggested that the approach could potentially be extended to other disease states and immunological phenotypes. Approximately 16 rarely observed V segments, including chromosome 9 orphons, were excluded from the earlier analysis of about 600 of the donors because counts were too low. Most TCR sequences were seen in very few donors, while some public TCRs were found in many individuals. V-gene and J-gene trimming of TCR beta chains was associated with a missense DCLRE1C variant in a later genetic analysis, and the association was replicated in an independent cohort. A further reported finding was that TCR beta sequences accurately predicted the HLA-A and HLA-B alleles for most subjects in the first cohort. HLA typing was unavailable for some donors at each locus, so association tests used only the typed subset. According to a later analysis, most CMV-associated TCR beta chains appeared to be HLA-restricted, and the HLA associations seemed to be driven largely by CMV exposure. A cluster of highly shared sequence variants was judged likely to represent a technical artifact of the sequencing pipeline. An earlier analysis of roughly 570 of the donors showed that most TCR beta V segments appeared in productive rearrangements either about 87% or about 30% of the time, which broadly matched IMGT annotations.

Trimming leaves V shorter by 3 bases and J shorter by 2 bases, with the junction holding 4 bases beyond the gene matches. The CDR3 starts with the cysteine, ends with the phenylalanine, and has 14 residues. The kept DNA is CDR3 alone, 42 bases in frame from the first base. Per the germline V gene, SGHAT is the CDR1 and FQNNGV is the CDR2. The TCR originated in a man aged 25 to 40 in good health and CMV-seropositive. The sample comprised PBMCs. The sequence is built from TRBV11-2 and TRBJ2-7; 7 bases in between match TRBD2. For the CDR3, the sequence is CASSFNRGAYEQYF. The bases are TGTGCCAGCAGCTTCAACCGGGGGGCCTACGAGCAGTACTTC.